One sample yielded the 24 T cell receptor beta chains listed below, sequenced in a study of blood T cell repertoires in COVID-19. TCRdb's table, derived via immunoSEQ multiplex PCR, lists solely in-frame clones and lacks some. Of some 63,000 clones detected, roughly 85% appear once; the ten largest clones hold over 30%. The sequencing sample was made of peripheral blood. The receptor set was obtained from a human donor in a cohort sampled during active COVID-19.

This chain's CDR3 is CASSRPVGLGEKLFF. CDR3 DNA: TGTGCCAGCAGCCGTCCGGTTGGGCTGGGTGAAAAACTGTTTTTT. V usage is TRBV7-8 and J usage is TRBJ1-4; D is uncertain. This CDR3 is 15 amino acids long. The V and J ends lost 5 bases and 7 bases respectively, with 17 bases between them. Germline lookup yields CDR1 SGHVS and CDR2 FQNEAQ. Together with reference TRBV7-8 and TRBJ1-4, the CDR3 gives the full variable domain: GAGVSQSPRYKVAKRGQDVALRCDPISGHVSLFWYQQALGQGPEFLTYFQNEAQLDKSGLPSDRFFAERPEGSVSTLKIQRTQQEDSAVYLCASSRPVGLGEKLFFGSGTQLSVL.

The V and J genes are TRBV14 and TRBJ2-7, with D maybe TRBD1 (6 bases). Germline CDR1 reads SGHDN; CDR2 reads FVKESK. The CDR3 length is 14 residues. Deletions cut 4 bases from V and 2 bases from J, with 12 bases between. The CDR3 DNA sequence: TGTGCCAGCAGCCCGGACAGTATTGCCTACGAGCAGTACTTC. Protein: CASSPDSIAYEQYF.

CDR3 DNA: TGCGCCAGCAGCTCGCCAGGGACAGCGAATTCACCCCTCCACTTT. It is translated as CASSSPGTANSPLHF. The chain joins TRBV5-1 to TRBJ1-6; 7 bases fit TRBD1. The trim removed 3 bases at V and 7 bases at J, leaving 7 bases unmatched. The CDR3 consists of 15 residues. Germline-derived CDR1 and CDR2 are SGHRS and YFSETQ. Using reference TRBV5-1 and TRBJ1-6 for the parts outside the CDR3, the full variable domain is KAGVTQTPRYLIKTRGQQVTLSCSPISGHRSVSWYQQTPGQGLQFLFEYFSETQRNKGNFPGRFSGRQFSNSRSEMNVSTLELGDSALYLCASSSPGTANSPLHFGNGTRLTVT.

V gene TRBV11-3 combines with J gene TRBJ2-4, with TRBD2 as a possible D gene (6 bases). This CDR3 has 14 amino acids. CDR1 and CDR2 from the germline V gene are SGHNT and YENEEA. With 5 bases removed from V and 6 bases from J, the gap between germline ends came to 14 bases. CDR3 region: CASSPISGLNIQYF. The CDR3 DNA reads TGTGCCAGCAGCCCGATTAGCGGTTTAAACATTCAGTACTTC.

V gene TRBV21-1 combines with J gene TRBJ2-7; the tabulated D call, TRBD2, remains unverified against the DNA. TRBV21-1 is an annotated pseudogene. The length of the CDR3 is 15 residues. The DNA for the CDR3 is TGTGCCAGCAGCAACCGGACTAGCGGGTTTTACGAGCAGTACTTC. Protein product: CASSNRTSGFYEQYF.

The CDR3 reads CASSTLRAGGPYEQYF. CDR3 bases: TGTGCCAGCAGTACTCTTAGAGCGGGAGGGCCTTACGAGCAGTACTTC. The V and J genes are TRBV6-2 or TRBV6-3 and TRBJ2-7; 10 bases align to TRBD2. V lost 5 bases, J lost 4 bases, and 11 bases stayed unmatched. CDR1 is MNHEY and CDR2 is SVGEGT in the germline V gene. The CDR3 totals 16 residues.

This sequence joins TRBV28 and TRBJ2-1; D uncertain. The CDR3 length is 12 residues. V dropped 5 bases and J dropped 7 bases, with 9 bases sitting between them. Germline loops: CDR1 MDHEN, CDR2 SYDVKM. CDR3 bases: TGTGCCAGCAGTCGAGTTCGGAATGAGCAGTTCTTC. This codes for CASSRVRNEQFF.

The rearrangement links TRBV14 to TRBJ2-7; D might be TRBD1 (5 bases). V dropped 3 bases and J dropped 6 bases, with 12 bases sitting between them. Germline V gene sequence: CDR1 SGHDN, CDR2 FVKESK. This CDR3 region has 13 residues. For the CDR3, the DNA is TGTGCCAGCAGCCAGATCAGGGTTGGCGAGCAGTACTTC. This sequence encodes CASSQIRVGEQYF.

As DNA, the CDR3 is TGTGCCAGCAGCCCCACCAGGGGGCTGAACACTGAAGCTTTCTTT. Translated, it gives CASSPTRGLNTEAFF. This chain connects TRBV7-2 to TRBJ1-1; TRBD1 matches 8 bases. From germline, CDR1 is SGHTA and CDR2 FQGNSA. The CDR3 length is 15 residues. V shed 5 bases and J 0 bases; nucleotides not matched to a gene: 5.

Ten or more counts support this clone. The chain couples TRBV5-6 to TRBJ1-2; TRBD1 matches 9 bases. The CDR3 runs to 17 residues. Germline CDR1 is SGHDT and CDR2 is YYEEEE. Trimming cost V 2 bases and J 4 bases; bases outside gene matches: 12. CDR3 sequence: CASSLLFQGQGVYGYTF. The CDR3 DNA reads TGTGCCAGCAGCTTATTGTTCCAGGGACAGGGCGTCTATGGCTACACCTTC.

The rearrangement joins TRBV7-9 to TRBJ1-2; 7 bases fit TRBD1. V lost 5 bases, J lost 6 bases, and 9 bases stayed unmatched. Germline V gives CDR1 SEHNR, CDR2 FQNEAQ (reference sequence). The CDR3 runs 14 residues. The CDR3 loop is CASSIPTGTHGYTF. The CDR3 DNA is TGTGCCAGCAGCATCCCGACAGGGACCCATGGCTACACCTTC.

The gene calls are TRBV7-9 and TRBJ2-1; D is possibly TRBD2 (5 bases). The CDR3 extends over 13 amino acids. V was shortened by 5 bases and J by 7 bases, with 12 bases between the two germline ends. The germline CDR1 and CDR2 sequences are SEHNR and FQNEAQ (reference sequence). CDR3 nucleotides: TGTGCCAGCAGCCCCCCTCGCGGGAATGAGCAGTTCTTC. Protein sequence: CASSPPRGNEQFF.

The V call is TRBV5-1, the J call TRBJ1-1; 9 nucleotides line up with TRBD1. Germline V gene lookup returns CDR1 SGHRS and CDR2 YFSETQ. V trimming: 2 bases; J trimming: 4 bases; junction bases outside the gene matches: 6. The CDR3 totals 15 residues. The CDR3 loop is CASSFTGGPSTEAFF. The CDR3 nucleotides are TGCGCCAGCAGCTTTACAGGGGGCCCTAGCACTGAAGCTTTCTTT.

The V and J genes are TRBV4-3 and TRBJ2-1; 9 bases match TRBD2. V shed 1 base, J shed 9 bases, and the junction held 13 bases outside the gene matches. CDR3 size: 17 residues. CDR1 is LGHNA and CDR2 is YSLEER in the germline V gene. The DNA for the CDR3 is TGCGCCAGCAGCCAAGTCGCGACTAGCGGAGGGGGGGTTGAGCAGTTCTTC. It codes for CASSQVATSGGGVEQFF.

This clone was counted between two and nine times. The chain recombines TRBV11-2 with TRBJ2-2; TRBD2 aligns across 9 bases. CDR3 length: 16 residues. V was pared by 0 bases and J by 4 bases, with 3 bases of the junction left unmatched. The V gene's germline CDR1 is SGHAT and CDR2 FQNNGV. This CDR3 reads CASSLEGSGSTGELFF. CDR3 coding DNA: TGTGCCAGCAGCTTAGAGGGTAGCGGGAGCACCGGGGAGCTGTTTTTT.

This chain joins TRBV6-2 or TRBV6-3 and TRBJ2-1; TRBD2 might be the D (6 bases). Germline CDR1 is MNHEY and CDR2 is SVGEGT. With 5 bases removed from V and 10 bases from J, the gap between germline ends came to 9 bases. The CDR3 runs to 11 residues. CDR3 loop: CASSRGREQFF. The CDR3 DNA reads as TGTGCCAGCAGTCGGGGGAGGGAGCAGTTCTTC.

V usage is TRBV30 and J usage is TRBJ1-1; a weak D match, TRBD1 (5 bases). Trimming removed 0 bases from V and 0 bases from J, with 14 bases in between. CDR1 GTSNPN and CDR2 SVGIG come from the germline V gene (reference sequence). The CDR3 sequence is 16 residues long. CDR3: CAWSVRSGTMNTEAFF. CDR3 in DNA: TGTGCCTGGAGTGTAAGGTCAGGGACTATGAACACTGAAGCTTTCTTT.

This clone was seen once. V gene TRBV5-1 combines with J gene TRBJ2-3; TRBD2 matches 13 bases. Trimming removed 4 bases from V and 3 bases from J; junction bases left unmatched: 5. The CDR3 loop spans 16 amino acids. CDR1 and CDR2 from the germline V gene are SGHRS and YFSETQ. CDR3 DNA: TGCGCCAGCAGCCGGACTAGCGGGAGATCAACAGATACGCAGTATTTT. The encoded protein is CASSRTSGRSTDTQYF.

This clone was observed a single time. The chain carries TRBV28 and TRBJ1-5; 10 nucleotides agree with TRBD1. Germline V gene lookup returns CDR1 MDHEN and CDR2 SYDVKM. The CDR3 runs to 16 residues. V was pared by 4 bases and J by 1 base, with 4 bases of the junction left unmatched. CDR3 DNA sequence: TGTGCCAGCAGTTCGGGACAGGGGATAAGCAATCAGCCCCAGCATTTT. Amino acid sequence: CASSSGQGISNQPQHF.

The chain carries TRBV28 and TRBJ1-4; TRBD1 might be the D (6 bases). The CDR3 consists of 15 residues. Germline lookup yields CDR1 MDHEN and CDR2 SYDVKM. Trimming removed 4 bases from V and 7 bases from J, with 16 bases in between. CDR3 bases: TGTGCCAGCAGTTCCCCTTTGGGGGCCGGTGAAAAACTGTTTTTT. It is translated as CASSSPLGAGEKLFF.

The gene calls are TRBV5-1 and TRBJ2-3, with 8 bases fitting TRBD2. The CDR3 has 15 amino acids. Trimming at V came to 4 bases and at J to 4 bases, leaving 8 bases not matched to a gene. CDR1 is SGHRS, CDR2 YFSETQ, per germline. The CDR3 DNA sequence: TGCGCCAGCAGCGAGAGCGGGAGAGAAGCAGATACGCAGTATTTT. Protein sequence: CASSESGREADTQYF.

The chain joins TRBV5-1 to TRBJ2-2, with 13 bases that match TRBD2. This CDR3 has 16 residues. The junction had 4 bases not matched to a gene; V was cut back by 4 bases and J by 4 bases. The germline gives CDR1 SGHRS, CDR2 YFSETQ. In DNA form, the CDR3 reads TGCGCCAGCAGCCTACGGACTAGCGGGAGCACCGGGGAGCTGTTTTTT. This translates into CASSLRTSGSTGELFF.

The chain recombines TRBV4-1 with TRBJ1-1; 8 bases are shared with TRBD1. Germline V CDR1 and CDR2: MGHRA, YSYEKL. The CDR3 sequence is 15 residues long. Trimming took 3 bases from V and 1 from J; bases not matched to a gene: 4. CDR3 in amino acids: CASSHQGTGNTEAFF. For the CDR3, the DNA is TGCGCCAGCAGCCACCAAGGGACAGGGAACACTGAAGCTTTCTTT.

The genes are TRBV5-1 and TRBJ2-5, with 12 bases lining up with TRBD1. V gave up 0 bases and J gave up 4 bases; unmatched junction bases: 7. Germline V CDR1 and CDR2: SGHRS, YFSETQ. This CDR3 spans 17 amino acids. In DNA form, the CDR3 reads TGCGCCAGCAGCTTGGTGGGGACAGGGGGCCTGGGAGAGACCCAGTACTTC. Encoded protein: CASSLVGTGGLGETQYF.